This T cell receptor (beta chain) was found in a study of post-analysis software for immune sequencing data. Across the whole study: Relapsing-remitting, secondary progressive and progressive-relapsing courses of multiple sclerosis were included.

V was shortened by 5 bases and J by 4 bases, with 11 bases between the two germline ends. This CDR3 is 13 amino acids long. Germline V gene data show CDR1 as MNHEY and CDR2 as SVGAGI. Each TCR beta cDNA library carried unique molecular identifiers. Input of about 0.9 to 10 million T cells yielded roughly 0.5 million cDNA molecules. Each CDR3 protein gets one entry after TCRdb re-called the PCR reads with MiXCR. The sample records roughly 580,000 distinct CDR3 sequences, 44% being singletons. General study results and limits: Under the F measure, samples that were prepared in one batch clustered strongly together. Normalized Chao1 diversity was significantly reduced in patients versus controls. Compared with controls, patients had more of roughly five TRBV segments, including TRBV5-6, TRBV5-1 and TRBV20-1.

On this clonotype: Its antigen is unidentified.

This TCR derives from a girl aged 5-17 years with multiple sclerosis. The sequencing sample was made of blood. The V and J genes are TRBV6-5 and TRBJ1-2, with a possible D match to TRBD1 (6 bases). Written as DNA, the CDR3 is TGTGCCAGCAGTCTCGGGGGCACCTATGGCTACACCTTC. Translation gives CASSLGGTYGYTF.